This section outlines one TCR beta chain sequence together with its context. This clonotype was seen many times. This clone's antigen is unknown. No per-base quality is available; no much larger clone lies one base away. The sample is drawn from a study of regulatory T cells in long-lasting Graves disease (dated by TCRdb to about 2021). Broadly, across the study: To count as having persistent Graves' disease, a patient had to have received antithyroid drug treatment for over 5 years with TSH receptor autoantibodies remaining persistently positive. Peripheral blood TCR sequencing and RNA sequencing compared persistent Graves' disease patients with newly diagnosed Graves' disease patients. The study was conducted in China and was registered as a clinical trial. TCR sequencing covered about 13 persistent and about 20 newly diagnosed Graves' disease patients, 33 samples in total. On average, persistent Graves' disease patients in the clinical cohort had been on antithyroid drugs for approximately ten years. What the study reported, not specific to this receptor: A larger number of public clonotypes was shared among persistent patients (about 2,700) than among newly diagnosed patients (over 850). Persistent disease showed preferential use of TRBV28, TRBJ1-2 and TRBJ2-5, whereas newly diagnosed disease favored TRBV20-1 and TRBJ2-1. Sequencing and analysis were limited to the TCR beta chain. Peripheral blood alone was examined, since thyroid tissue, which constituted the primary lesion, could not be accessed. The authors acknowledged the small sample size as a limitation that may reduce accuracy. Compared with newly diagnosed patients, persistent Graves' disease patients had lower TCR Shannon entropy and fewer highly expanded clones, which suggests clonal expansion.

In the germline V gene, CDR1 corresponds to SGHAT and CDR2 to FQNNGV. The CDR3 measures 14 amino acids from cysteine to phenylalanine. Just the 42-base CDR3 DNA is kept, in frame starting at base 1. Trimmed from V: 5 bases; trimmed from J: 2 bases; junction bases lacking a gene match: 2. Library prep was done by multiplex PCR. Sequenced using an Illumina HiSeq 4000. To build TCR beta libraries, CDR3 regions were amplified by Arm-PCR using iRepertoire HTBI primers. Gel purification was performed on PCR products prior to sequencing. The authors' analysis ran thus. A total of 60 to 80 TRBV and more than twelve TRBJ segments were identified across samples and were used for gene usage analysis of CDR3 amino acid clonotypes. COPE and FqMerger were used to merge the filtered high-quality paired reads into contigs. Contigs were aligned with BLAST to IMGT TRBV, TRBD and TRBJ reference genes, and CDR3 was defined per IMGT. Any clonotype with a frequency above 0.1% was counted as a highly expanded clone. Shannon entropy was used to measure repertoire diversity, and the Gini coefficient was used to measure V-J evenness. Clonotypes shared by more than one individual were considered public. TCRdb's own reprocessing of the public reads used fastp at Q25 and MiXCR and kept productive beta chains. Every distinct CDR3 protein forms one entry, paired with its most common genes and DNA. TCRdb's processing, not the authors', yielded these V and J calls. This sample holds 350,000 to 450,000 distinct CDR3 sequences; roughly 20% were observed only once. The top ten clones comprise under 25% of the sample.

The time point label, read with the paper, signifies: persistent/refractory GD, antithyroid drugs over 5 years with positive TRAb. For both TCR sequencing and RNA sequencing, RNA was extracted from PBMCs in TRIzol. Graves' disease was diagnosed according to American Thyroid Association guidelines. Recruitment of patients was carried out at an endocrinology department in Xi'an, China. Each patient gave 7.5 to 10 milliliters of peripheral blood, collected in an EDTA anticoagulant tube. Ficoll Paque Plus density gradient separation was used to isolate PBMCs, and no additional T cell sorting was done. An Agilent 2100 Bioanalyzer and agarose gel were used to check RNA quality, while a NanoDrop 2000 measured RNA concentration.

This receptor was taken from a female donor with Graves disease. Sequencing was performed on peripheral blood mononuclear cells (PBMCs), taken when the disease was refractory, from a patient treated with antithyroid drugs. The V gene is TRBV11-2 and the J gene is TRBJ2-5; the junction holds 10 bases that match TRBD1. The CDR3 reads CASSRGQGQETQYF. In nucleotide form, the sequence is TGTGCCAGCAGCCGGGGACAGGGGCAAGAGACCCAGTACTTC.